This passage covers 9 T cell receptor beta chains from one sample sequenced in a study of early T cells in non-severe SARS-CoV-2 infection. TCRdb processed the 5' RACE reads anew with MiXCR; each CDR3 protein has one entry. The sample includes about 80,000 distinct CDR3 sequences, 13% of them seen just once. The sample was whole blood. The receptors originated from an adult who was a healthcare worker with PCR-confirmed SARS-CoV-2 infection or an uninfected control (not recorded which).

This clonotype has more than one count but fewer than ten. The chain combines TRBV4-3 with TRBJ2-1, with TRBD2 matching over 12 bases. Germline V lookup: CDR1 LGHNA, CDR2 YSLEER. Trimming took 4 bases from V and 0 from J; bases not matched to a gene: 22. This CDR3 spans 23 amino acids. Here the CDR3 DNA reads TGCGCCAGCAGCCTTCTAAGGACTAGCGGGACCGCCGTACGAAAGAGCTCCTACAATGAGCAGTTCTTC. Translation: CASSLLRTSGTAVRKSSYNEQFF.

In this sample, this clonotype turned up many times. The rearrangement joins TRBV10-3 to TRBJ2-4, with D perhaps given as TRBD1 or TRBD2 (5 bases each). This CDR3 spans 15 amino acids. Germline lookup yields CDR1 ENHRY and CDR2 SYGVKD. Trimming removed 2 bases from V and 7 bases from J, with 15 bases in between. The CDR3 DNA follows: TGTGCCATCAGTGAGGATGGGGACGGGTGGAACATTCAGTACTTC. This sequence encodes CAISEDGDGWNIQYF.

This clonotype was recorded many times. The chain couples TRBV30 to TRBJ2-3; 8 bases align to TRBD2. This CDR3 contains 15 residues. Germline CDR1 is GTSNPN and CDR2 is SVGIG (reference sequence). V shed 3 bases, J shed 5 bases, and the junction held 10 bases outside the gene matches. This chain's CDR3 is CAWSKTGGSGDTQYF. The CDR3 nucleotides read TGTGCCTGGAGCAAAACGGGGGGGTCAGGAGATACGCAGTATTTT.

The J gene is TRBJ2-3, the V gene TRBV3-2; no DNA check was done on the table's D call, TRBD1. TRBV3-2 is recorded as a pseudogene. The CDR3 covers 15 residues. As DNA, the CDR3 is TGTGCCAGCAGCCAAGATTGCCCCCGGCCAGATACGCAGTATTTT. It translates to CASSQDCPRPDTQYF.

This clonotype was detected ten times or more. This chain connects TRBV20-1 to TRBJ2-5; TRBD2 aligns across 9 bases. The CDR3 spans 15 residues. V lost 4 bases to trimming and J lost 1 base; unmatched junction nucleotides: 7. The germline V gene has CDR1 DFQATT and CDR2 SNEGSKA (reference sequence). The CDR3 DNA follows: TGCAGTGCTACCGATAGCGGGGGACCCCAAGAGACCCAGTACTTC. Protein sequence: CSATDSGGPQETQYF.

This clonotype was detected ten times or more. J is TRBJ1-1 and V is TRBV11-3; 9 nucleotides align to TRBD1. Germline CDR1 and CDR2: SGHNT and YENEEA. This CDR3 contains 13 residues. V shed 5 bases and J 6 bases; nucleotides not matched to a gene: 4. CDR3 in DNA: TGTGCCAGCAGCCGGTGGACAGGGGCTGAAGCTTTCTTT. This encodes CASSRWTGAEAFF.

The J gene is TRBJ2-1, the V gene TRBV29-1, with D perhaps being TRBD1 or TRBD2 (5 bases each). Deletions cut 7 bases from V and 7 bases from J, with 14 bases between. Germline lookup yields CDR1 SQVTM and CDR2 ANQGSEA. The CDR3 is 12 amino acids. The CDR3 coding sequence is TGCAGCGCCAGAGGGGCGACGAATGAGCAGTTCTTC. This sequence encodes CSARGATNEQFF.

This clonotype was observed many times. The V and J genes are TRBV20-1 and TRBJ1-2; tentative D call: TRBD1 (6 bases). V was clipped by 1 base and J by 2 bases, with 8 bases between them. This CDR3 comprises 13 residues. CDR1 is DFQATT, CDR2 SNEGSKA, per germline (reference sequence). The CDR3 DNA sequence: TGCAGTGCTAGAGCGGACAGAAACTATGGCTACACCTTC. It codes for CSARADRNYGYTF.

This clonotype was counted ten times or more. The chain combines TRBV28 with TRBJ1-2; D remains unclear. Germline V gene sequence: CDR1 MDHEN, CDR2 SYDVKM. Trimming took off 5 bases at V and 4 bases at J, with 26 bases between the two ends. CDR3 size: 18 residues. The CDR3 DNA follows: TGTGCCAGCAGTCCCGGATATGCGGGCGCTTCATCTCTCTATGGCTACACCTTC. Residues: CASSPGYAGASSLYGYTF.